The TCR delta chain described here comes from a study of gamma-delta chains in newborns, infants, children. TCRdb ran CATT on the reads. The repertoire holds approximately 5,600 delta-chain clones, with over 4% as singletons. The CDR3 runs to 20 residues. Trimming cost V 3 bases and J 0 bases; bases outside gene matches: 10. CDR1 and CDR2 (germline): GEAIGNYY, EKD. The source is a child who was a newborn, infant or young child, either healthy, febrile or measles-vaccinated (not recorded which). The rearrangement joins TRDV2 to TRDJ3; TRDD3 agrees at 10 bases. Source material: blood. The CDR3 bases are TGTGCCTGTGACTTACTGGGGGATCCCTCCCTCTCCTGGGACACCCGACAGATGTTTTTC. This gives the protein CACDLLGDPSLSWDTRQMFF.